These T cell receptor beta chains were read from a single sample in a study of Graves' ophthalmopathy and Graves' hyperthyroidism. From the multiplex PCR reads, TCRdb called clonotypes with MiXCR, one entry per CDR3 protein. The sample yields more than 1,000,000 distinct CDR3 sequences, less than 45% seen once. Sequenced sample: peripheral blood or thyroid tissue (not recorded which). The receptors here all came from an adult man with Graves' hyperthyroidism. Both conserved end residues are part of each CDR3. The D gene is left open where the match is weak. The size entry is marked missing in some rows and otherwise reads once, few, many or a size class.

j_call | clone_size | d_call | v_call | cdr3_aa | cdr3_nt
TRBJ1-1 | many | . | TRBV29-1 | CSVEPQGPTEAFF | TGCAGCGTTGAACCCCAGGGACCCACTGAAGCTTTCTTT
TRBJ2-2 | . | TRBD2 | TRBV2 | CATRTSGGYTGELFF | TGTGCCACCAGGACTAGCGGGGGCTACACCGGGGAGCTGTTTTTT
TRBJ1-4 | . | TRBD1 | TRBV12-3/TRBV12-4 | CASSFGGSDREVF | TGTGCCAGCAGTTTTGGGGGGTCGGACAGGGAGGTTTTT
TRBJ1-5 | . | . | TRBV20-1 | CSASDVGVANQPQHF | TGCAGTGCTAGCGACGTGGGGGTGGCCAATCAGCCCCAGCATTTT
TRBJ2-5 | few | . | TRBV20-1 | CSARGGYQETQYF | TGCAGTGCTCGAGGGGGATACCAAGAGACCCAGTACTTC
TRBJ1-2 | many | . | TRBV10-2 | CASSEPDSYYGYTF | TGCGCCAGCAGTGAGCCGGACAGCTACTATGGCTACACCTTC
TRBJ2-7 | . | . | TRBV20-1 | CSARYKGPHEQYF | TGCAGTGCTAGATATAAGGGACCCCACGAGCAGTACTTC
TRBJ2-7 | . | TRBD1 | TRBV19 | CASSISTGGHEQYF | TGTGCCAGTAGTATATCAACAGGGGGCCACGAGCAGTACTTC
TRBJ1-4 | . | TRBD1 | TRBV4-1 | CASSQETGGSEKLFF | TGCGCCAGCAGCCAAGAGACAGGGGGCAGTGAAAAACTGTTTTTT
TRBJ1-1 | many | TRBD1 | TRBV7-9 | CASSPTGSLTEAFF | TGTGCCAGCAGCCCGACAGGGAGTCTCACTGAAGCTTTCTTT
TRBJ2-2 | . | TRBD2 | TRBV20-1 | CSARDRLAATGELFF | TGCAGTGCTAGAGATCGGCTAGCGGCCACCGGGGAGCTGTTTTTT
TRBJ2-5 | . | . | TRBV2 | CASSAGAEDTQYF | TGTGCCAGCAGTGCGGGGGCTGAGGACACCCAGTACTTC
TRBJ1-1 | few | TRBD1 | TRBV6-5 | CASSPLGQGKSEAFF | TGTGCCAGCAGTCCACTGGGACAGGGGAAGTCTGAAGCTTTCTTT
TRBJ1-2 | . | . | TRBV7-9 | CASSTQGQPQEGYTF | TGTGCCAGCAGCACACAAGGACAGCCTCAGGAAGGCTACACCTTC
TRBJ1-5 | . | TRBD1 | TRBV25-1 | CASSGTGAGPQHF | TGTGCCAGCAGCGGTACAGGGGCCGGGCCCCAGCATTTT
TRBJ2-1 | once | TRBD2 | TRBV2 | CASTRTGGPEQFF | TGTGCCAGCACTCGAACGGGAGGGCCTGAGCAGTTCTTC
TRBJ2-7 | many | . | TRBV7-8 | CASITGQAGHEQYF | TGTGCCAGCATCACCGGGCAGGCGGGCCACGAGCAGTACTTC
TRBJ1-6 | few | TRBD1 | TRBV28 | CASSPRGPSPLHF | TGTGCCAGCAGCCCCAGGGGGCCTTCACCCCTCCACTTT
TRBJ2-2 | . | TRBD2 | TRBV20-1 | CSARTSGRAYTGELFF | TGCAGTGCTAGGACTAGCGGGAGGGCCTACACCGGGGAGCTGTTTTTT
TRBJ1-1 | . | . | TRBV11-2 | CASSLVGHLTVNTEAFF | TGTGCCAGCAGCTTAGTCGGGCACCTCACAGTGAACACTGAAGCTTTCTTT
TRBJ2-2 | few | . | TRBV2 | CAGSTGVGELFF | TGTGCCGGCTCAACGGGGGTAGGGGAGCTGTTTTTT
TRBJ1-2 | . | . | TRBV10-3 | CAISEWVGTYTF | TGTGCCATCAGTGAATGGGTAGGGACCTACACCTTC
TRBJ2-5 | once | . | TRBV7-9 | CASSDGLLLTTQYF | TGTGCCAGCAGCGACGGACTCCTCCTCACGACCCAGTACTTC
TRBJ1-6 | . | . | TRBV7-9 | CASSPEWNSPLHF | TGTGCCAGCAGCCCAGAGTGGAATTCACCCCTCCACTTT
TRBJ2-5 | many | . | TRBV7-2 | CASTSQETQYF | TGTGCCAGCACCAGCCAAGAGACCCAGTACTTC
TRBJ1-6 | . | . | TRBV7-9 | CASSLGWYSYNSPLHF | TGTGCCAGCAGCTTAGGATGGTACTCCTATAATTCACCCCTCCACTTT